The clone carrying this T cell receptor beta chain was picked up a small number of times. The target antigen is unknown. The V gene's germline CDR1 is SGHAT and CDR2 FQNNGV. CDR3 size: 16 residues. With V trimmed by 2 bases and J by 4 bases, 9 bases remained unmatched. For the second PCR, which ran for roughly 6 to 12 cycles, a sample-barcoded 5' primer and a J-beta primer mix were used. TCRdb reprocessed the 5' RACE reads via MiXCR and lists one record per CDR3 protein. The table includes around 800,000 distinct CDR3 sequences, roughly 24% detected once. This specimen belongs to a study of blood T cells in healthy people across ages. Study results and caveats: Significant beta diversity loss was already apparent by age approximately 38, declining roughly linearly.

Another study also made use of these data, one on T cells of mothers and their children. This second study says: A few healthy Caucasian mothers served as donors, and their six children did as well. Overlap measured in related mother-child pairs was slightly, non-significantly higher than in unrelated pairs.

This chain uses TRBV11-2 with TRBJ1-1; 8 bases map to TRBD1. The receptor was derived from a boy aged 5-17 years in good health. The material sequenced was blood. The CDR3 here is CASSLRVLTGATEAFF. CDR3 DNA: TGTGCCAGCAGCTTAAGGGTGTTGACAGGGGCCACTGAAGCTTTCTTT.